A selection of T cell receptor beta chains follows, all from one sample in a study of shared clonotypes between healthy human individuals. The repertoire was sequenced with immunoSEQ multiplex PCR; TCRdb's copy has only in-frame clones and lacks some. The data show approximately 2.5 million clones, 93% seen once. The sequenced material came from naive CD4+ T cells from PBMCs. The receptors shown here come from a man younger than 30 in good health. Some clones in this sample may be carry-over from other donors' samples. Each CDR3 is given with its conserved first and last residue. Expanded clones are given a class, and other clones once, few, many or no size at all.

v_call	clone_size	j_call	cdr3_aa
TRBV9	.	TRBJ2-5	CASSARTGRETQYF
TRBV9	once	TRBJ1-2	CASSVDPGWTNYGYTF
TRBV25-1	.	TRBJ1-1	CASSESGQGSYTEAFF
TRBV19	.	TRBJ1-3	CASSAAWRTIYF
TRBV14	.	TRBJ2-7	CASSQVRPEVGGEQYF
TRBV30	.	TRBJ2-3	CAWRDYYAGSTADTQYF
TRBV2	.	TRBJ2-7	CATQGGYEQYF
TRBV28	.	TRBJ1-1	CASRGQGTVTEAFF
TRBV15	.	TRBJ1-2	CATSRTRDTSNYGYTF
TRBV4-3	.	TRBJ2-7	CASSQGAGRGEQYF
TRBV7-2	.	TRBJ1-2	CASSLTRAGDGYTF
TRBV27	.	TRBJ2-1	CASSLKGGNNEQFF
TRBV5-1	.	TRBJ2-7	CASSKGTGEGEQYF
TRBV12-5	.	TRBJ2-1	CASGSQSSYNEQFF
TRBV28	once	TRBJ1-2	CASSSPGESNYGYTF
TRBV5-4	.	TRBJ2-1	CASSQLGPYGNEQFF
TRBV7-2	.	TRBJ2-5	CASSAYREGETQYF
TRBV20-1	few	TRBJ1-1	CSARTEAFF
TRBV20-1	.	TRBJ1-1	CSCKGHTEAFF
TRBV6-5	.	TRBJ2-7	CASSYSGQGQQYF
TRBV5-1	few	TRBJ1-1	CASRVIQEDTRAFF
TRBV7-2	.	TRBJ1-1	CASSLVSGMSTEAFF
TRBV28	.	TRBJ2-7	CASSTLGLVREQYF
TRBV4-1	.	TRBJ1-2	CASSQPPAGASYGYTF
TRBV2	.	TRBJ2-2	CASRPGTGGHGELFF
TRBV18	.	TRBJ2-1	CASSPYGAGSYNEQFF
TRBV7-3	once	TRBJ2-1	CASSQRPGLAGLNEQFF
TRBV18	.	TRBJ1-1	CASSPQGALMNTEAFF
TRBV28	.	TRBJ2-7	CASSLMLAGVYEQYF
TRBV29-1	.	TRBJ1-4	CSVLDGTNEKLFF
TRBV6-1	.	TRBJ1-5	CASSEGVAADSNQPQHF
TRBV7-2	.	TRBJ2-1	CASSLAGAGVSPYNEQFF
TRBV11-2	.	TRBJ1-2	CASSQASGGVGGYTF
TRBV30	.	TRBJ2-3	CAWSVGLAGAVDTQYF
TRBV5-1	.	TRBJ2-7	CASNPTGYSYEQYF
TRBV7-9	.	TRBJ2-2	CASSLPGTGGPGELFF
TRBV7-3	.	TRBJ2-7	CASSLGGDSEEQYF